The source of this T cell receptor (beta chain) is a study of tumor-infiltrating lymphocytes in glioblastoma multiforme. As regards this clonotype: The target antigen is unknown.

TCRB libraries came from RNA via three nested multiplex PCR rounds. TCRdb reprocessed the multiplex PCR reads via MiXCR and lists one record per CDR3 protein. The repertoire holds 30,000 or so distinct CDR3 sequences, 61% seen once, with around a third in the top ten. Study observations and caveats: Only one glioblastoma patient had TCR and mutation analysis.

The sequence came from a male donor with glioblastoma. Sequencing used brain tumor tissue.

The DNA for the CDR3 is TGCGCCAGCAGCTTGGTCATGGCAGCAGAGACTGAAGCTTTCTTT. This codes for CASSLVMAAETEAFF. The J gene is TRBJ1-1, the V gene TRBV5-1; D is ambiguous. Germline assignment: CDR1 SGHRS and CDR2 YFSETQ. V dropped 0 bases and J dropped 5 bases, with 14 bases sitting between them. This CDR3 has 15 residues.